This T cell receptor beta chain is drawn from a study of cytomegalovirus exposure and HLA in healthy donors. The donors were part of the validation cohort, which consisted of roughly 110 subjects and was separate from the first cohort of under 750 subjects. Profiled with immunoSEQ multiplex PCR; TCRdb holds only in-frame clones, not every one. The sample records 65,000 to 100,000 clones, more than 85% being singletons. This receptor was taken from a woman aged 25 to 39 in good health and CMV-seronegative. The sample taken for sequencing was PBMCs.

The CDR3 is CASSFRDPGQDLAKNIQYF. CDR3 DNA sequence: TGTGCCAGCAGCTTTCGGGACCCCGGACAGGATTTAGCCAAAAACATTCAGTACTTC. The chain combines TRBV7-9 with TRBJ2-4, with 7 bases that match TRBD1. The CDR3 extends over 19 amino acids. The V gene end was trimmed by 3 bases and the J gene end by 0 bases; junction bases not matched to a gene: 14. CDR1 is SEHNR, CDR2 FQNEAQ, per germline (reference sequence).